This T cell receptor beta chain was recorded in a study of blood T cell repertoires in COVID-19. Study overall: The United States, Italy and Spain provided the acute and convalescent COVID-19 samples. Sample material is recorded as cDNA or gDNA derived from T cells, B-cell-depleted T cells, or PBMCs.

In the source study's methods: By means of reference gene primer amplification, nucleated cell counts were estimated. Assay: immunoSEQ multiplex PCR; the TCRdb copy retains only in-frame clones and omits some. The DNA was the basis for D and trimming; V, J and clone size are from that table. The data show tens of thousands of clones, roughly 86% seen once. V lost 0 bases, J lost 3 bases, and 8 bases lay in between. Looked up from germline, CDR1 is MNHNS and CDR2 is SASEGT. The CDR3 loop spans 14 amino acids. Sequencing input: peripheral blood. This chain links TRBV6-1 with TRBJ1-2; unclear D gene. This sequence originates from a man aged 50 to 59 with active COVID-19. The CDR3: CASSEAAVHYGYTF. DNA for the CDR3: TGTGCCAGCAGTGAAGCAGCTGTACACTATGGCTACACCTTC.